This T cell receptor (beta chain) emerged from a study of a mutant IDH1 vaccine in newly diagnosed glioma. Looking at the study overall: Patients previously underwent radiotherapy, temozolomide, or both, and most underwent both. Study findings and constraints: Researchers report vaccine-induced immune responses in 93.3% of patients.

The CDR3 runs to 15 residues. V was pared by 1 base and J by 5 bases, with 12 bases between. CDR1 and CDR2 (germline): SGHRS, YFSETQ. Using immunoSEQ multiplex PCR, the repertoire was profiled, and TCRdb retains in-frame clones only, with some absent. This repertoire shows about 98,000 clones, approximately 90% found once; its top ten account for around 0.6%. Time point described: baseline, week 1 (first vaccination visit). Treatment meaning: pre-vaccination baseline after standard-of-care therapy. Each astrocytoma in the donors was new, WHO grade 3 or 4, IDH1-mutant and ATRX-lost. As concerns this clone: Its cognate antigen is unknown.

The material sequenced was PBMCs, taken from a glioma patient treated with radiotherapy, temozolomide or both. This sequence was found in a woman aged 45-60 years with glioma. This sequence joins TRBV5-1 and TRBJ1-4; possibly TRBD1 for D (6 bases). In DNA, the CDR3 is TGCGCCAGCAGCTTGCAGGGGCTACGAAATGAAAAACTGTTTTTT. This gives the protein CASSLQGLRNEKLFF.